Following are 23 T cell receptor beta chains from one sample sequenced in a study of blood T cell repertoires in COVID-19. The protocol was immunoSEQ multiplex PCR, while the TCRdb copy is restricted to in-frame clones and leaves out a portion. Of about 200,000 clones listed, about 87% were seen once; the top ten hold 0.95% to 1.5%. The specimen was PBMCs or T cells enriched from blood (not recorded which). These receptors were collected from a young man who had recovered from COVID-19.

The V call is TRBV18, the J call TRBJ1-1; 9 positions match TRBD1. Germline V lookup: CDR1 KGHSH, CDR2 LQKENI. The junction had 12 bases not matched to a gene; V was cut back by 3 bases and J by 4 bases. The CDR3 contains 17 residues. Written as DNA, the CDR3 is TGTGCCAGCTCACCTACCTACCTACAGGGGGCGATCACTGAAGCTTTCTTT. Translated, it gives CASSPTYLQGAITEAFF. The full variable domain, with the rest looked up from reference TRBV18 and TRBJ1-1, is NAGVMQNPRHLVRRRGQEARLRCSPMKGHSHVYWYRQLPEEGLKFMVYLQKENIIDESGMPKERFSAEFPKEGPSILRIQQVVRGDSAAYFCASSPTYLQGAITEAFFGQGTRLTVV.

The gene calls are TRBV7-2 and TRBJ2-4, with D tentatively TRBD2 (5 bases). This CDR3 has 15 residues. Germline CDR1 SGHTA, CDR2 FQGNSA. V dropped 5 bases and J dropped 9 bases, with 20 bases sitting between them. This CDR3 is CASSPGGIVGSIQYF. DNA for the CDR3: TGTGCCAGCAGCCCCGGTGGGATAGTGGGGAGCATTCAGTACTTC. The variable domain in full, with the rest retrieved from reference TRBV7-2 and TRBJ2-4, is GAGVSQSPSNKVTEKGKDVELRCDPISGHTALYWYRQSLGQGLEFLIYFQGNSAPDKSGLPSDRFSAERTGGSVSTLTIQRTQQEDSAVYLCASSPGGIVGSIQYFGAGTRLSVL.

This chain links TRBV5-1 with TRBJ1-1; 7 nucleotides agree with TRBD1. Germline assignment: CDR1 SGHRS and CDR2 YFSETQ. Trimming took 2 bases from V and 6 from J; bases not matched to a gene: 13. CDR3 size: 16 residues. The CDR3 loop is CASSLWTGSRVAEAFF. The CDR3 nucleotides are TGCGCCAGCAGCTTATGGACAGGTAGTAGGGTAGCTGAAGCTTTCTTT.

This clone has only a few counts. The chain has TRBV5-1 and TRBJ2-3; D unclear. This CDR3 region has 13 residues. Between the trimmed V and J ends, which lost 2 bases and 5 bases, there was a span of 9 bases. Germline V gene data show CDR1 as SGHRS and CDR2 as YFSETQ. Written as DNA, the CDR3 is TGCGCCAGCAGCTTAGTTGGCCGAGATACGCAGTATTTT. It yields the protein CASSLVGRDTQYF.

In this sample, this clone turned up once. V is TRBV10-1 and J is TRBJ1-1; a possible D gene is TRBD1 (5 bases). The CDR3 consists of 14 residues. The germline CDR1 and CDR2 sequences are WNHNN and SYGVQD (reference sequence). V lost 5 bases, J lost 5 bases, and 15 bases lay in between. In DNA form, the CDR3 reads TGCGCCAGCAGTACCGAGGGGCGGGGGACTGAAGCTTTCTTT. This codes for CASSTEGRGTEAFF.

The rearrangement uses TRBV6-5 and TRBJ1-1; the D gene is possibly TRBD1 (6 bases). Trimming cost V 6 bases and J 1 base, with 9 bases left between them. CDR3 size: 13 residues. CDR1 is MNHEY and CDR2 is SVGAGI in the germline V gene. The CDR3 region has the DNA TGTGCCAGCAGACAGGGACCGAACACTGAAGCTTTCTTT. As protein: CASRQGPNTEAFF.

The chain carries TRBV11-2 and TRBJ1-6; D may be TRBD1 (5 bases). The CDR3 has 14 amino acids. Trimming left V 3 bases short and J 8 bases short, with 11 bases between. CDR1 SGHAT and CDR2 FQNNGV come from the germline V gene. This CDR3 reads CASSFRGLDSPLHF. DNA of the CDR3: TGTGCCAGCAGCTTTCGGGGGTTGGATTCACCCCTCCACTTT.

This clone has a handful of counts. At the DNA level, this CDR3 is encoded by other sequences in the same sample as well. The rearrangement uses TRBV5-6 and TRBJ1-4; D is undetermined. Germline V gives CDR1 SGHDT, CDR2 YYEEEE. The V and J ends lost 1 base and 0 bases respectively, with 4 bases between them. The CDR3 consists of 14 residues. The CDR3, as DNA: TGTGCCAGCAGCTTGATAGCAACTAATGAAAAACTGTTTTTT. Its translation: CASSLIATNEKLFF.

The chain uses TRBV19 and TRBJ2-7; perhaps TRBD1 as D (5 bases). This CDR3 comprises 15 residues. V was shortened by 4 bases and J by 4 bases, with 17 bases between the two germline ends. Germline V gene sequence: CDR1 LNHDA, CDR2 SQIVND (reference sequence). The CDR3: CASSTSWQGGYEQYF. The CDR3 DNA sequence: TGTGCCAGTAGTACTTCTTGGCAGGGTGGATACGAGCAGTACTTC.

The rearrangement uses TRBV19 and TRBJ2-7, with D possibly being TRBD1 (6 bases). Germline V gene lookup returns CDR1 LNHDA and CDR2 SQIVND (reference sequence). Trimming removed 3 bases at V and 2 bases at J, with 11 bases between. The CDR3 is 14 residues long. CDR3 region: CASSIRDITYEQYF. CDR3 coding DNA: TGTGCCAGTAGTATCCGGGACATAACCTACGAGCAGTACTTC.

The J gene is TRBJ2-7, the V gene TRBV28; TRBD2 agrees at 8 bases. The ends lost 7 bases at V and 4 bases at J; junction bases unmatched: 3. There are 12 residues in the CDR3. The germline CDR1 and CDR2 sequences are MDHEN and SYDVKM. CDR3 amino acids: CASKRGRYEQYF. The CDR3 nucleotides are TGTGCCAGCAAGCGGGGGAGGTACGAGCAGTACTTC. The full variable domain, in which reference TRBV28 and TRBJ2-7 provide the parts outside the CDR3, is DVKVTQSSRYLVKRTGEKVFLECVQDMDHENMFWYRQDPGLGLRLIYFSYDVKMKEKGDIPEGYSVSREKKERFSLILESASTNQTSMYLCASKRGRYEQYFGPGTRLTVT.

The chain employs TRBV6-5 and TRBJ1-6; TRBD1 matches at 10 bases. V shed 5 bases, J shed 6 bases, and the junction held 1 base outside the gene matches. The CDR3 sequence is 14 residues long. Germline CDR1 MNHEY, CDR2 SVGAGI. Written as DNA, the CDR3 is TGTGCCAGCAGTCGGGACAGGGGTAATTCACCCCTCCACTTT. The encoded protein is CASSRDRGNSPLHF.

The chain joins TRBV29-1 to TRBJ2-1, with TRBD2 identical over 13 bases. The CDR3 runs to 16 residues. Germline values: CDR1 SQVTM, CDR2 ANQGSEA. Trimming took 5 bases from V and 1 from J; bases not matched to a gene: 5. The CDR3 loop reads CSVPGLAGVSYNEQFF. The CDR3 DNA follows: TGCAGCGTTCCTGGACTAGCGGGAGTATCCTACAATGAGCAGTTCTTC.

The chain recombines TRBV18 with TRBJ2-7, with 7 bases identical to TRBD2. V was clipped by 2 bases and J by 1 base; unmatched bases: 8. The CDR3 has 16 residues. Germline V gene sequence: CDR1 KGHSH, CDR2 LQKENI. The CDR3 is CASSPMGEGRSYEQYF. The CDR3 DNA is TGTGCCAGCTCACCAATGGGGGAGGGGAGGTCCTACGAGCAGTACTTC.

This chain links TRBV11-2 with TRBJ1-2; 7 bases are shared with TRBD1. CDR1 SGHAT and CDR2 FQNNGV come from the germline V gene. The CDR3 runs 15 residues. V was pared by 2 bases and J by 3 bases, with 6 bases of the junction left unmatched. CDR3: CASSLRDREHYGYTF. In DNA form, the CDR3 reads TGTGCCAGCAGCTTACGAGACAGGGAACACTATGGCTACACCTTC.

CDR3 sequence (DNA): TGTGCCAGCAGCAAGAGCGGGGGGGCCTTCCAAGAGACCCAGTACTTC. Its protein is CASSKSGGAFQETQYF. V usage is TRBV3-1 (or the pseudogene TRBV3-2) and J usage is TRBJ2-5, with TRBD2 matching 10 bases. This CDR3 is 16 amino acids long. V shed 5 bases, J shed 1 base, and the junction held 7 bases outside the gene matches. CDR1 LGHDT and CDR2 YNNKEL come from the germline V gene (reference sequence).

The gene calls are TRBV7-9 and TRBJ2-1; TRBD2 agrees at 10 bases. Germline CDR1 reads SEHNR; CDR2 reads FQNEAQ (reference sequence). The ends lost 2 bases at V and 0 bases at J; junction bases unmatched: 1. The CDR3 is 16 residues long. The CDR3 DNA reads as TGTGCCAGCAGCTTACCTAGCGGGAGCTCCTACAATGAGCAGTTCTTC. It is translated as CASSLPSGSSYNEQFF.

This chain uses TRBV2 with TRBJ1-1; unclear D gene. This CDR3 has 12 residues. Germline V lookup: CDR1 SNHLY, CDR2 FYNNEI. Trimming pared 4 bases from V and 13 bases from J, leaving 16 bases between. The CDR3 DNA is TGTGCCAGCAGTGTACAGCTCCTGCGGGTTTTCTTT. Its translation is CASSVQLLRVFF.

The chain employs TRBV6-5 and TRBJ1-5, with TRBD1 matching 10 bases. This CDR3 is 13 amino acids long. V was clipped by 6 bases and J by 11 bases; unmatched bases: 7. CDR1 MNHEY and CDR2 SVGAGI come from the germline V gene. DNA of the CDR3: TGTGCCAGCAGCATGACAGGGGGCCTGGCCCAGCATTTT. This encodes CASSMTGGLAQHF.

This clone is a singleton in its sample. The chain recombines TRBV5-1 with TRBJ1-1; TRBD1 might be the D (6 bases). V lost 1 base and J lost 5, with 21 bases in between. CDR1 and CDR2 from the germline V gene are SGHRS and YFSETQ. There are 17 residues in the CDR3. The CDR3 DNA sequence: TGCGCCAGCAGCTTGTACGGCCCAACAGGGCCGGGGACTGAAGCTTTCTTT. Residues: CASSLYGPTGPGTEAFF.

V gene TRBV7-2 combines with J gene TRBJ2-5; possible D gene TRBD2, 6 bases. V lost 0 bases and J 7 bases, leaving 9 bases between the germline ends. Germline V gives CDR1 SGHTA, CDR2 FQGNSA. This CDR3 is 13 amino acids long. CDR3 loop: CASSLARETTQYF. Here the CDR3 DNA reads TGTGCCAGCAGCTTAGCGCGGGAAACGACCCAGTACTTC.

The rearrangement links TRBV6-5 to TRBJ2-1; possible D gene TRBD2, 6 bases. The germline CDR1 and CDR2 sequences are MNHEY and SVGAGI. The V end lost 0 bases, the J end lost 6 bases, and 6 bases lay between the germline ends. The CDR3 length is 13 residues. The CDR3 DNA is TGTGCCAGCAGTTACTCGACTAGCAATGAGCAGTTCTTC. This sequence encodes CASSYSTSNEQFF.

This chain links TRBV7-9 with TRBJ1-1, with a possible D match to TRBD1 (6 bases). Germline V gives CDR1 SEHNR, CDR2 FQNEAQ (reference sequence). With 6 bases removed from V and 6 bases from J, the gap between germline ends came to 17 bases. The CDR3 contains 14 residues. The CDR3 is CASSGTWLLSEAFF. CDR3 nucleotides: TGTGCCAGCAGTGGGACATGGCTCCTATCTGAAGCTTTCTTT.